This entry is about one T cell receptor beta chain. The antigen remains unidentified. The data stem from a study of cytomegalovirus exposure and HLA in healthy donors. Overall study findings and caveats: The classifier, whose performance was assessed in both the original and validation cohorts, reportedly diagnosed cytomegalovirus status with high specificity and sensitivity. TCR beta chain V- and J-gene trimming was linked, in a later analysis, to a missense variant in DCLRE1C.

The PCR was carried out with 60 Vbeta primers and 13 Jbeta primers. Sequencing used immunoSEQ multiplex PCR; TCRdb keeps in-frame clones, though not all of them. The table has 130,000 to 150,000 clones, nearly 80% seen once. The clonotype originates from a male donor in good health and CMV-seronegative. The sequenced sample consisted of PBMCs.

CDR3 nucleotide sequence: TGTGCCAGCAGCCAAGATACAGGGACCCAGGCCTTAGCCAAAAACATTCAGTACTTC. This gives the protein CASSQDTGTQALAKNIQYF. J is TRBJ2-4 and V is TRBV4-2, with D perhaps TRBD1 (6 bases). CDR3 length: 19 amino acids. Deletions cut 0 bases from V and 0 bases from J, with 18 bases between. From germline, CDR1 is LGHNA and CDR2 YNFKEQ.